A single sample is the source of the 5 T cell receptor beta chains below, sequenced in a study of blood T cells in healthy people across ages. A J-beta primer mix and a sample-barcoded 5' primer were used in a second PCR of roughly 7 to 12 cycles. TCRdb processed the 5' RACE reads anew with MiXCR; each CDR3 protein has one entry. The table has 1.4 million to 1.5 million distinct CDR3 sequences, 40% to 50% seen once. The sequenced sample was blood. These receptors were taken from a woman aged 18-29 years in good health.

The rearrangement links TRBV28 to TRBJ2-7; 7 bases are a match to TRBD1. There are 13 residues in the CDR3. In germline, CDR1 is MDHEN, CDR2 SYDVKM. J gave up 3 bases and V 9 bases, and 8 bases lay outside the gene matches. The CDR3 DNA follows: TGTGCCAGGGAAGACAGGGAAGGCTACGAGCAGTACTTC. This encodes CAREDREGYEQYF.

This clonotype was seen at least ten times. J is TRBJ2-5 and V is TRBV20-1, with D perhaps matching TRBD1 or TRBD2 (5 bases each). V was trimmed by 3 bases and J by 5 bases, leaving 10 bases between them. The CDR3 loop spans 12 amino acids. Germline V gene sequence: CDR1 DFQATT, CDR2 SNEGSKA (reference sequence). CDR3 bases: TGCAGTGCTAGGCAGGGACGCGAGACCCAGTACTTC. Its translation: CSARQGRETQYF.

This clonotype turned up a few times. A much larger clone is a single base away; this may be a read error. This chain joins TRBV5-1 and TRBJ2-1; 7 bases match TRBD2. Germline CDR1 SGHRS, CDR2 YFSETQ. V was clipped by 0 bases and J by 5 bases; unmatched bases: 5. The CDR3 is 15 residues long. The CDR3 DNA follows: TGCGCCAGCAGCTTGGGTCGAGCGGGGAACAATGAGCAGTTCTTC. Translated: CASSLGRAGNNEQFF.

The genes are TRBV20-1 and TRBJ1-3, with 8 bases matching TRBD1. V lost 2 bases to trimming and J lost 4 bases; unmatched junction nucleotides: 1. Germline CDR1 and CDR2: DFQATT and SNEGSKA (reference sequence). This CDR3 is built from 13 residues. The CDR3 coding sequence is TGCAGTGCTAGACAGGGGGCGGGAAACACCATATATTTT. It encodes CSARQGAGNTIYF.

CDR3 protein: CASSSGRASYNEQYF. The DNA of the CDR3 is TGTGCCAGCAGTAGCGGGAGGGCCTCCTACAATGAGCAGTACTTC. The rearrangement joins TRBV6-6 to TRBJ2-1; 10 positions match TRBD2. The DNA end is more similar to TRBJ2-7, so the J call may be wrong. Germline lookup yields CDR1 MNHNY and CDR2 SVGAGI (reference sequence). CDR3 length: 15 amino acids.